This TCR beta chain was recovered during a study of T cell repertoires in cytomegalovirus infection. For the study at large: Epitope selection comprised recently identified HLA-C-restricted CMV epitopes and well-studied HLA-B-restricted CMV epitopes. Indications of both CMV infection and matching HLA type were provided by public TCR beta signatures. Study results and limitations: Within the response measured ex vivo, HLA-C-restricted CMV-specific TCR beta clonotypes were dominant. The cumulative frequency of public TCR beta families distinguished individuals who carried CMV together with the relevant HLA.

Only one count was recorded for this clonotype. Its antigen remains unidentified. Germline V gives CDR1 SGHDN, CDR2 FVKESK. This CDR3 region has 13 residues. Trimming shortened V by 6 bases and J by 6 bases, and 14 bases separated the two germline ends. Each CDR3 protein gets one entry after TCRdb re-called the reads with MiXCR. Altogether about 330,000 distinct CDR3 sequences are present, roughly 36% being singletons, with the ten largest covering about 13%. This clonotype originated in a human donor in good health (CMV status not recorded). Some clones in this sample may be carry-over from other donors' samples. V gene TRBV14 combines with J gene TRBJ1-2; D remains ambiguous. The sequencing here drew on cultured PBMCs, taken from culture after CMV antigen stimulation. CDR3 region: CASSPRGSDGYTF. CDR3 in DNA: TGTGCCAGCAGTCCCCGAGGGAGTGATGGCTACACCTTC.